This T cell receptor (beta chain) is drawn from a study of blood T cells in healthy people across ages. General study findings and limits: In these data, TCR beta diversity tracked strongly with naive T cell percentage. The fall in TCR beta diversity per million T cells was roughly linear with age. CMV infection status of these donors was not known.

Primed by a sample-barcoded 5' primer and a J-beta primer mix, a second PCR proceeded for about 6 to 12 cycles. The authors tagged each cDNA molecule using a template-switch adaptor with 12 random nucleotides. A single record per CDR3 protein comes from TCRdb applying MiXCR to the 5' RACE reads. The sample includes 700,000 to 800,000 distinct CDR3 sequences, roughly 45% of them seen just once. Germline lookup yields CDR1 MNHEY and CDR2 SMNVEV (reference sequence). V was clipped by 6 bases and J by 0 bases, with 12 bases between them. The CDR3 runs to 14 residues. There are a few counts of this clonotype. Its specificity is unknown.

The specimen sequenced was blood. The origin of this receptor is a woman aged 60-75 years in good health. The chain has TRBV27 and TRBJ2-7; D call uncertain. CDR3 coding DNA: TGTGCCAGCAGATCTCAGGTCAGCTCCTACGAGCAGTACTTC. Translated: CASRSQVSSYEQYF.